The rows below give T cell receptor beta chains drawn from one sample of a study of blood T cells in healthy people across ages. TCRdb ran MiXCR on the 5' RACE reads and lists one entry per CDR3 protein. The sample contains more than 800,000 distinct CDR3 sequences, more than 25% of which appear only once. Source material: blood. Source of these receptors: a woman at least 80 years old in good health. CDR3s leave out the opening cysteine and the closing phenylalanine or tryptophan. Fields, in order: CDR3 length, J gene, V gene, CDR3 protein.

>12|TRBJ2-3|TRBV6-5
ASSYQPATDTQY
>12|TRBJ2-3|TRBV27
ASSLLAGVDTQY
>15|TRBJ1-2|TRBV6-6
ASSSVPGQDTPYGYT
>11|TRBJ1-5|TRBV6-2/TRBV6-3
ASRSEKNQPQH
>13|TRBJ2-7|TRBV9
ASSPTGTLPYEQY
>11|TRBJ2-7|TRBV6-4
ASTLRQGYEQY
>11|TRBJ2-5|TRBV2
ASTIRTGETQY
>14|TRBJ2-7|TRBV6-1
ASSAHRGQIAYEQY
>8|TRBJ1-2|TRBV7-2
ASSFPGYT
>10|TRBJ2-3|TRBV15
ATRSSTDTQY
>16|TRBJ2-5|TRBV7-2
ASSSRSPTVKKRETQY
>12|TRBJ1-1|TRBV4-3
ASSQVGEGTEAF
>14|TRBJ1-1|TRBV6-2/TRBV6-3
ASSYSPLAMNTEAF
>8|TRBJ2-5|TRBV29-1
SAGIETQY
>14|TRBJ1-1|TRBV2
ASSVSGGAVNTEAF
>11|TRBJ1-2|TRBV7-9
ASSLERSGGYT
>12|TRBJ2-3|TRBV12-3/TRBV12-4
ASSLGITTDTQY
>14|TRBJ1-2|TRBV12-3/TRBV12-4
ASSLRGGGAPSGYT
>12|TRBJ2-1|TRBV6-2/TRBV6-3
ASKRGPADNEQF
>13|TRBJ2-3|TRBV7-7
ASSIGTSRTDTQY
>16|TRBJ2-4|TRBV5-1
ASSLVGTSGLAKNIQY
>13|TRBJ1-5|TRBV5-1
ASSLGVTTNQPQH
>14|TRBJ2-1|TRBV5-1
ASSLRKDNSYNEQF
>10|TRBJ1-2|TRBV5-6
ASSLPVGGYT
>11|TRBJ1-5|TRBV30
AWSKIGDQPQH
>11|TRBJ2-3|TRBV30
AWSVAGTDTQY
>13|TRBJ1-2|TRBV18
ASSPGLRGGSGYT
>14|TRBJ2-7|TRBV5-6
ACSAYTVLKVIEQY
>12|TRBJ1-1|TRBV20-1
SASRISTYTEAF
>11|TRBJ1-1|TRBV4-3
ASSQVSGTEAF
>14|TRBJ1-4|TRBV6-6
ASSYHSRQPIEKLF
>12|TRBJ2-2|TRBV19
ASSISENTGELF
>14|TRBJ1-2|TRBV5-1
ASSLAPSTGLVGYT
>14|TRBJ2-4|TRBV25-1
ASSVGTTLAKNIQY
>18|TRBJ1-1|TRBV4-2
ASSQDVTGRLGVMNTEAF
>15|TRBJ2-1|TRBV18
ASSLMYPGQGVNEQF
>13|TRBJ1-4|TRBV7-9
ASSSGTGHNEKLF
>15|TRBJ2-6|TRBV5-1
ASGKDRGISGANVLT
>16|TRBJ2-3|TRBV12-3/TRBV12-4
ASSWVGSGTYDTDTQY
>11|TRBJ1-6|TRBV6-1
ATSRKHNSPLH
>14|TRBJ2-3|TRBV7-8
ASSLSSATSTDTQY